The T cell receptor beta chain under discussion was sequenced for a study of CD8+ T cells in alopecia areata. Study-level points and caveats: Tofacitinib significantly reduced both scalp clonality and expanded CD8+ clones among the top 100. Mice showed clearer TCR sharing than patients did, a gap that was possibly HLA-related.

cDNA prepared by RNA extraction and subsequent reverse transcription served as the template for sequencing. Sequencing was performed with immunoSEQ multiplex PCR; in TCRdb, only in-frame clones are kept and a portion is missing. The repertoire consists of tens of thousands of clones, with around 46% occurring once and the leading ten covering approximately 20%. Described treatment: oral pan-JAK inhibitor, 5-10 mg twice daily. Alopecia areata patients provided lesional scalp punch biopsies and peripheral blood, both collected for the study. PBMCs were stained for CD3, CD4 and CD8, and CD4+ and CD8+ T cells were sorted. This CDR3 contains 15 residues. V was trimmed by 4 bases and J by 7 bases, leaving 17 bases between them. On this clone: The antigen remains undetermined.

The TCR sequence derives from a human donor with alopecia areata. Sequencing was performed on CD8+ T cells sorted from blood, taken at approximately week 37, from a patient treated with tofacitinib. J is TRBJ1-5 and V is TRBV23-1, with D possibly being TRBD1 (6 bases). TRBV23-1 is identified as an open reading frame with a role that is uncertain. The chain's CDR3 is CASSPAGGLGQPQHF. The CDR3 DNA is TGCGCCAGCAGTCCGGCGGGGGGGCTGGGGCAGCCCCAGCATTTT.